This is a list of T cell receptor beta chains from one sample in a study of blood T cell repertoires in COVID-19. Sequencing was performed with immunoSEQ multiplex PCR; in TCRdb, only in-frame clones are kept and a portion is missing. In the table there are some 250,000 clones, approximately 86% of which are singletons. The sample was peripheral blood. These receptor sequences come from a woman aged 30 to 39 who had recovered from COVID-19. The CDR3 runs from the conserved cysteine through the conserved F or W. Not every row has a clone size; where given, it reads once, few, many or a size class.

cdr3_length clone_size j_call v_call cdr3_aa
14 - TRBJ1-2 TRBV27 CASRRTGGDGGYTF
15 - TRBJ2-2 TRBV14 CASSQGDRTTGELFF
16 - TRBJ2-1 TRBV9 CASSGTGTSGVGEQFF
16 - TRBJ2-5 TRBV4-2 CASSQGGLAISDTQYF
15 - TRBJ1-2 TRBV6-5 CASSFFRGQDYGYTF
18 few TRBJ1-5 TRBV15 CATSTSSTGGTFNQPQHF
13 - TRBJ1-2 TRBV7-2 CASSFEDRGGYTF
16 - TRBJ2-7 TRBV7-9 CASSHEGTGWAYEQYF
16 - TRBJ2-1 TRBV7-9 CASSLTAGGSYNEQFF
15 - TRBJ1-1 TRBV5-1 CASSLDGTGGTEAFF
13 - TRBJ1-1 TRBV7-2 CASSFSMAPEAFF